Sequencing of this T cell receptor (beta chain) was carried out in a study of molecular identifiers for immune sequencing clone quantification. The authors built bulk TCR libraries by previously described methods with listed TCR primers. Using its own MiXCR run on the PCR reads, TCRdb lists one record per CDR3 protein. The repertoire holds some 320,000 distinct CDR3 sequences, about a fifth seen once, with approximately 0.8% in the top ten. V lost 6 bases, J lost 4 bases, and 15 bases lay in between. There are 14 residues in the CDR3. Study observations and caveats: Under 1% of molecules in naive cells, but over 98% of effector molecules, belonged to clones above 20 RNA copies. Because of identical TCR molecules sharing a barcode, sizes of highly expanded clones could be underestimated.

Ten or more counts support this clonotype. The antigen is undetermined. Naive CD8 T cells underwent sorting with the CD8+CD4-CCR7+CD45RA+ definition. The sequence was obtained from a human donor in good health. Some libraries in this study had Jurkat cell RNA spiked in. Sequencing used naive CD8+ T cells from blood, with Jurkat cell RNA spiked in. As to subset: FACS-sorted CD8+CD4-CCR7+CD45RA+ naive T cells. V is TRBV23-1 and J is TRBJ2-5; D possibly corresponds to TRBD1 (6 bases). TRBV23-1 is recorded as an ORF, its role being uncertain. This CDR3 is CASRLRTGIETQYF. The CDR3 bases are TGCGCCAGCAGACTGAGAACAGGGATAGAGACCCAGTACTTC.